This is a list of T cell receptor beta chains from one sample in a study of blood T cells in healthy people across ages. TCRdb analysed the 5' RACE reads with MiXCR anew, one entry per CDR3 protein. This repertoire shows about 1.4 million distinct CDR3 sequences, around 59% found once; its top ten account for 6.5% to 8.5%. The sample consisted of blood. The receptors stem from a man aged 18 to 30 in good health. The CDR3 runs from the conserved cysteine through the conserved F or W. A D gene is named only where the DNA matches it firmly. Some rows have no size entry. The others give once, few or many, or a class for an expanded clone.

TRBJ1-1,-,TRBV18,TRBD1,TGTGCCAGCAGCCCGGGACAGGGGAGGACTGAAGCTTTCTTT,CASSPGQGRTEAFF
TRBJ2-7,-,TRBV27,-,TGTGCCAGCAGTTTTGGCGGGACTCCCTCCTACGAGCAGTACTTC,CASSFGGTPSYEQYF
TRBJ2-5,few,TRBV2,TRBD1,TGTGCCAGCAGTGAAATTGTGGACAGGGAAGAGACCCAGTACTTC,CASSEIVDREETQYF
TRBJ2-3,-,TRBV9,-,TGTGCCAGCAGCGCCCGGCTGTCTAGCACAGATACGCAGTATTTT,CASSARLSSTDTQYF
TRBJ1-4,-,TRBV2,-,TGTGCCAGCAGTGAAGCGCCGCCAGGGCATGAAAAACTGTTTTTT,CASSEAPPGHEKLFF
TRBJ2-5,few,TRBV4-3,-,TGCGCCAGCAGCCAAGGGGTCGCGGGGACATACCAAGAGACCCAGTACTTC,CASSQGVAGTYQETQYF
TRBJ2-5,-,TRBV7-9,TRBD2,TGTGCCAGCAGCTTAGAATCTAGCGGACCCTACAATGAGCAGTACTTC,CASSLESSGPYNEQYF
TRBJ1-6,-,TRBV21-1,-,TGTGCCAGCAGACAGGGAGGGAATAATTCACCCCTCCACTTT,CASRQGGNNSPLHF
TRBJ1-4,-,TRBV28,-,TGTGCCAGCAGTCCCCACCCATATACAGGGAGTCTTAATGGAAAACTGTTTTTT,CASSPHPYTGSLNGKLFF
TRBJ1-2,-,TRBV7-2,-,TGTGCCAGCATTGTTTCACCCTCTTACTATGGCTACACCTTC,CASIVSPSYYGYTF
TRBJ2-1,few,TRBV14,-,TGTGCCAGCAGCCAGCTGTTGTTTAGGTGGGGCTACAATGAGCAGTTCTTC,CASSQLLFRWGYNEQFF
TRBJ1-1,-,TRBV5-1,TRBD1,TGCGCCAGCAGCCCACAAACAGGGGGCACTGAAGCTTTCTTT,CASSPQTGGTEAFF
TRBJ1-4,many,TRBV2,-,TGTGCCAGCAGTGAGCACGGACAGTCGAATGAAAAACTGTTTTTT,CASSEHGQSNEKLFF
TRBJ2-7,-,TRBV12-3/TRBV12-4,-,TGTGCCAGCAGTATCGGCGACGGCGACGAGCAGTACTTC,CASSIGDGDEQYF
TRBJ2-3,-,TRBV27,-,TGTGCCAGCACCCTGAGCGGGCACACAGATACGCAGTATTTT,CASTLSGHTDTQYF
TRBJ2-3,-,TRBV7-9,-,TGTGCCAGCAGCTTAATCTGGGGAGGAGAAGGCACAGATACGCAGTATTTT,CASSLIWGGEGTDTQYF
TRBJ2-6,few,TRBV28,-,TGTGCCAGCAGTTCCACCCCCGAACTGGCTGGGGCCAACGTCCTGACTTTC,CASSSTPELAGANVLTF
TRBJ2-5,-,TRBV10-3,-,TGTGCCATCAGCCCGGACGGATTAAAAGAGACCCAGTACTTC,CAISPDGLKETQYF
TRBJ2-2,-,TRBV20-1,TRBD2,TGCAGTGCTAGAGCTAGCGGGAGTTTACACACCGGGGAGCTGTTTTTT,CSARASGSLHTGELFF
TRBJ2-3,-,TRBV4-1,TRBD2,TGCGCCAGCAGCCAAGTCGGACTAGCGGTTACAGATACGCAGTATTTT,CASSQVGLAVTDTQYF
TRBJ2-5,-,TRBV6-2/TRBV6-3,TRBD2,TGTGCCAGCAGTTACCAGCGGGGCCGTCAAGAGACCCAGTACTTC,CASSYQRGRQETQYF
TRBJ1-1,-,TRBV4-1,-,TGCGCCAGCAGCCAAGAAGGCCCCCCCGGAAAGAACACTGAAGCTTTCTTT,CASSQEGPPGKNTEAFF
TRBJ1-5,-,TRBV20-1,-,TGCAGTGCGAACAAGGCGGAAGGAGGTCAGCCCCAGCATTTT,CSANKAEGGQPQHF
TRBJ1-4,few,TRBV7-6,-,TGTGCCAGCAGTTTGACAGCTCTCAATGAAAAACTGTTTTTT,CASSLTALNEKLFF
TRBJ2-4,-,TRBV29-1,TRBD1,TGCAGCGCGACAGGGAAAGTAGCCAAAAACATTCAGTACTTC,CSATGKVAKNIQYF
TRBJ1-1,-,TRBV7-2,-,TGTGCCGGCAGCTTAGGGGGGGGCGGGAACACTGAAGCTTTCTTT,CAGSLGGGGNTEAFF
TRBJ2-5,once,TRBV20-1,-,TGCAGTGCTAGTAGAAGGCGCTTTGATGAGACCCAGTACTTC,CSASRRRFDETQYF
TRBJ2-7,few,TRBV29-1,TRBD1,TGCAGCGTTGACGGGACAGGAAGCTCCTACGAGCAGTACTTC,CSVDGTGSSYEQYF